This entry is about one T cell receptor (beta chain). The sample comes from a study of blood T cell repertoires in COVID-19. Study background: Researchers got acute and convalescent COVID-19 samples from the United States, Italy and Spain. Sources were T cells, B-cell-depleted T cells, or PBMCs; the material itself was cDNA or gDNA.

V dropped 5 bases and J dropped 3 bases, with 14 bases sitting between them. This CDR3 spans 15 amino acids. CDR1 and CDR2 (germline): MNHEY, SMNVEV (reference sequence). Original processing notes: Amplification with reference gene primers provided the estimates of nucleated cell counts. TCRdb keeps only in-frame clones here, not all; method: immunoSEQ multiplex PCR. V, J and clone size were drawn from that table, and D and trimming were deduced from the DNA. The repertoire holds more than 85,000 clones, with more than 70% as singletons. Sequenced material: peripheral blood. The TCR was taken from a human donor in a cohort sampled during active COVID-19. V usage is TRBV27 and J usage is TRBJ2-1, with D perhaps matching TRBD1 (6 bases). The CDR3 spells CASSPASQGYNEQFF. The CDR3 nucleotides read TGTGCCAGCAGTCCCGCCTCACAGGGCTACAATGAGCAGTTCTTC.